The 19 T cell receptor beta chains below were found in one sample sequenced in a study of molecular identifiers for immune sequencing clone quantification. MiXCR was run by TCRdb on the PCR reads, yielding one entry per CDR3 protein. The sample records 250,000 to 400,000 distinct CDR3 sequences, about a fifth being singletons. Sequencing was done on a sample of naive CD8+ T cells from blood, with Jurkat cell RNA spiked in. Sample subset: FACS-sorted CD8+CD4-CCR7+CD45RA+ naive T cells. These receptor sequences come from a human donor in good health. Some libraries in this study had Jurkat cell RNA spiked in.

The table lists this clonotype with many counts. J is TRBJ1-1 and V is TRBV20-1; no reliable D call. V lost 6 bases, J lost 1 base, and 9 bases lay in between. CDR1 is DFQATT, CDR2 SNEGSKA, per germline (reference sequence). This CDR3 is built from 12 residues. The CDR3 reads CSAKTWNTEAFF. The CDR3 coding sequence is TGCAGTGCCAAGACATGGAACACTGAAGCTTTCTTT.

With respect to this clonotype: A much larger clone sits a single nucleotide away, making a read error possible. The chain recombines TRBV9 with TRBJ2-2; no definite D call. Trimming left V 3 bases short and J 4 bases short, with 19 bases between. Germline V CDR1 and CDR2: SGDLS, YYNGEE. CDR3 length equals 17 residues. The CDR3 DNA follows: TGTGCCAGCAGCGACACATATCAGCTTGCGAGCACCGGGGAGCTGTTTTTT. Its translation: CASSDTYQLASTGELFF. The complete variable domain, with remaining parts taken from reference TRBV9 and TRBJ2-2, reads DSGVTQTPKHLITATGQRVTLRCSPRSGDLSVYWYQQSLDQGLQFLIQYYNGEERAKGNILERFSAQQFPDLHSELNLSSLELGDSALYFCASSDTYQLASTGELFFGEGSRLTVL.

This clonotype showed up just a few times. The rearrangement joins TRBV20-1 to TRBJ1-3, with D unresolved. The V end was cut by 5 bases, the J end by 1 base, with 9 bases between. The CDR3 sequence is 13 residues long. Germline lookup yields CDR1 DFQATT and CDR2 SNEGSKA (reference sequence). The CDR3 nucleotides are TGCAGTGCTGGCGGTTATTCTGGAAACACCATATATTTT. Amino acid sequence: CSAGGYSGNTIYF.

This clonotype has more than one count but fewer than ten. The genes are TRBV6-2 or TRBV6-3 and TRBJ2-7; 7 bases match TRBD2. CDR3 length equals 14 residues. With 7 bases clipped from V and 2 bases from J, the junction kept 8 bases outside the gene matches. Germline assignment: CDR1 MNHEY and CDR2 SVGEGT. The CDR3: CASTWAGTTYEQYF. Here the CDR3 DNA reads TGTGCCAGCACCTGGGCAGGGACTACCTACGAGCAGTACTTC.

This clonotype was seen at least ten times. The genes are TRBV2 and TRBJ2-3; TRBD2 aligns across 9 bases. The germline CDR1 and CDR2 sequences are SNHLY and FYNNEI. The V segment lost 5 bases and the J segment 5 bases; nucleotides outside the gene matches: 8. CDR3 size: 15 residues. The CDR3 DNA is TGTGCCAGCAGTCCATTAGCGGGAGACCTAGATACGCAGTATTTT. Protein product: CASSPLAGDLDTQYF.

This clonotype was found many times. The chain uses TRBV5-1 and TRBJ1-1; no reliable D call. Germline V gives CDR1 SGHRS, CDR2 YFSETQ. This CDR3 spans 17 amino acids. The germline V and J ends were trimmed by 2 bases and 1 base, with 18 bases remaining between them. The CDR3 DNA is TGCGCCAGCAGCTTTACCGAACAGATAGATCCGAACACTGAAGCTTTCTTT. It encodes CASSFTEQIDPNTEAFF.

This clonotype was detected ten times or more. This chain joins TRBV4-1 and TRBJ2-3, with TRBD1 as a possible D gene (5 bases). The CDR3 totals 16 residues. Trimming took off 0 bases at V and 2 bases at J, with 12 bases between the two ends. Germline V gene lookup returns CDR1 MGHRA and CDR2 YSYEKL. In nucleotides, the CDR3 is TGCGCCAGCAGCCAAGAAAGGCAGGGAAACACAGATACGCAGTATTTT. This translates into CASSQERQGNTDTQYF.

As concerns this clonotype: This likely comes from a read error, as the CDR3 has no conserved phenylalanine or tryptophan at its end. The gene calls are TRBV29-1 and TRBJ2-7; a weak D match, TRBD1 (6 bases). This CDR3 contains 12 residues. CDR1 and CDR2 from the germline V gene are SQVTM and ANQGSEA. V shed 6 bases and J shed 3 bases, with 12 bases lying between them. The CDR3 nucleotides read TGCAGCGTCTTAGGACAGCACTACGAGCAGTACTTA. Its translation is CSVLGQHYEQYL.

This clonotype turned up a few times. V and J are TRBV28 and TRBJ2-7; 9 bases match TRBD1. The CDR3 has 15 amino acids. Germline V gives CDR1 MDHEN, CDR2 SYDVKM. The junction had 10 bases not matched to a gene; V was cut back by 5 bases and J by 5 bases. This CDR3 is CASSPLPGQGNEQYF. The CDR3 DNA follows: TGTGCCAGCAGTCCGTTACCCGGACAGGGGAACGAGCAGTACTTC. Drawing the rest from reference TRBV28 and TRBJ2-7, the complete variable domain is DVKVTQSSRYLVKRTGEKVFLECVQDMDHENMFWYRQDPGLGLRLIYFSYDVKMKEKGDIPEGYSVSREKKERFSLILESASTNQTSMYLCASSPLPGQGNEQYFGPGTRLTVT.

This chain connects TRBV27 to TRBJ1-1, with D possibly TRBD1 on 6 matching bases. CDR3 length: 16 amino acids. Germline-derived CDR1 and CDR2 are MNHEY and SMNVEV (reference sequence). Trimming stripped 2 bases from V and 4 bases from J, with 17 bases between. Written as DNA, the CDR3 is TGTGCCAGCAGTTTAAGATTGGGGGCAAGGGGCACTGAAGCTTTCTTT. Translating gives CASSLRLGARGTEAFF.

The table lists this clonotype with many counts. The CDR3 protein is CASSQDVGRFYEQYF. The CDR3 nucleotides read TGCGCCAGCAGCCAAGATGTTGGCAGGTTTTACGAGCAGTACTTC. The chain couples TRBV4-3 to TRBJ2-7; no clear D. CDR1 and CDR2 (germline): LGHNA, YSLEER. The CDR3 is 15 amino acids. V lost 0 bases and J lost 4, with 13 bases in between.

This clonotype occurred many times. This chain connects TRBV29-1 to TRBJ1-3; D gene unclear. The CDR3 extends over 15 amino acids. Germline lookup yields CDR1 SQVTM and CDR2 ANQGSEA. Trimming removed 7 bases at V and 0 bases at J, with 16 bases between. Written as DNA, the CDR3 is TGCAGCGCTGACTCCGACAAGACCTCTGGAAACACCATATATTTT. The encoded protein is CSADSDKTSGNTIYF.

This clonotype was seen many times. The gene calls are TRBV3-1 and TRBJ1-1; possible D gene TRBD1, 6 bases. In germline, CDR1 is LGHDT, CDR2 YNNKEL (reference sequence). V was cut by 2 bases and J by 0 bases, with 10 bases left in between. This CDR3 has 15 amino acids. In DNA, the CDR3 is TGTGCCAGCAGCCAACCGCAGGGGCTGAACACTGAAGCTTTCTTT. Residues: CASSQPQGLNTEAFF.

The chain has TRBV19 and TRBJ1-5, with D perhaps TRBD1 (6 bases). Germline assignment: CDR1 LNHDA and CDR2 SQIVND (reference sequence). The V gene lost 3 bases and the J gene lost 6 bases, with 9 bases spanning the gap. The CDR3 consists of 13 residues. CDR3 residues: CASSMAGAQPQHF. Written as DNA, the CDR3 is TGTGCCAGTAGTATGGCAGGGGCTCAGCCCCAGCATTTT.

In this sample, this clonotype turned up a few times. CDR3 sequence: CASSLAPGGLRGEQFF. For the CDR3, the DNA is TGTGCCAGCAGCTTAGCTCCGGGGGGCCTTAGGGGTGAGCAGTTCTTC. The chain has TRBV11-2 and TRBJ2-1; TRBD2 might be the D (7 bases). V was cut by 1 base and J by 9 bases, with 19 bases left in between. Germline-derived CDR1 and CDR2 are SGHAT and FQNNGV. This CDR3 is built from 16 residues.

There are many counts of this clonotype. This chain uses TRBV7-9 with TRBJ2-3; 7 bases align to TRBD1. V lost 0 bases to trimming and J lost 6 bases; unmatched junction nucleotides: 6. The CDR3 has 15 residues. Germline-derived CDR1 and CDR2 are SEHNR and FQNEAQ (reference sequence). The DNA of the CDR3 is TGTGCCAGCAGCTTAGCTGGGGGACAGACTGATACGCAGTATTTT. Residues: CASSLAGGQTDTQYF. The full variable domain, with the rest looked up from reference TRBV7-9 and TRBJ2-3, is DTGVSQNPRHKITKRGQNVTFRCDPISEHNRLYWYRQTLGQGPEFLTYFQNEAQLEKSRLLSDRFSAERPKGSFSTLEIQRTEQGDSAMYLCASSLAGGQTDTQYFGPGTRLTVL.

This clonotype was seen many times. The chain joins TRBV9 to TRBJ2-2, with 9 bases fitting TRBD1. Germline V gives CDR1 SGDLS, CDR2 YYNGEE. The CDR3 spans 18 residues. The ends lost 1 base at V and 2 bases at J; junction bases unmatched: 9. The chain's CDR3 is CASSVSGTGISNTGELFF. The CDR3 DNA follows: TGTGCCAGCAGCGTATCCGGGACAGGGATCTCAAACACCGGGGAGCTGTTTTTT.

This clonotype was counted many times. This chain joins TRBV4-1 and TRBJ2-3; 8 bases are a match to TRBD2. With 3 bases clipped from V and 2 bases from J, the junction kept 7 bases outside the gene matches. CDR1 MGHRA and CDR2 YSYEKL come from the germline V gene. This CDR3 is 16 amino acids long. The CDR3 loop reads CASSHGPGGLTDTQYF. The DNA of the CDR3 is TGCGCCAGCAGCCACGGCCCGGGGGGGCTCACAGATACGCAGTATTTT.

For this clonotype: No conserved phenylalanine or tryptophan ends this CDR3, so it is likely a read error. The chain carries TRBV11-3 and TRBJ2-1, with D tentatively TRBD2 (6 bases). Per the germline V gene, CDR1 is SGHNT and CDR2 is YENEEA. The CDR3 loop spans 13 amino acids. CDR3 in amino acids: CASSFRGSNGQFY. The CDR3 DNA sequence: TGTGCCAGCAGCTTCCGGGGGTCCAATGGGCAGTTCTAC.